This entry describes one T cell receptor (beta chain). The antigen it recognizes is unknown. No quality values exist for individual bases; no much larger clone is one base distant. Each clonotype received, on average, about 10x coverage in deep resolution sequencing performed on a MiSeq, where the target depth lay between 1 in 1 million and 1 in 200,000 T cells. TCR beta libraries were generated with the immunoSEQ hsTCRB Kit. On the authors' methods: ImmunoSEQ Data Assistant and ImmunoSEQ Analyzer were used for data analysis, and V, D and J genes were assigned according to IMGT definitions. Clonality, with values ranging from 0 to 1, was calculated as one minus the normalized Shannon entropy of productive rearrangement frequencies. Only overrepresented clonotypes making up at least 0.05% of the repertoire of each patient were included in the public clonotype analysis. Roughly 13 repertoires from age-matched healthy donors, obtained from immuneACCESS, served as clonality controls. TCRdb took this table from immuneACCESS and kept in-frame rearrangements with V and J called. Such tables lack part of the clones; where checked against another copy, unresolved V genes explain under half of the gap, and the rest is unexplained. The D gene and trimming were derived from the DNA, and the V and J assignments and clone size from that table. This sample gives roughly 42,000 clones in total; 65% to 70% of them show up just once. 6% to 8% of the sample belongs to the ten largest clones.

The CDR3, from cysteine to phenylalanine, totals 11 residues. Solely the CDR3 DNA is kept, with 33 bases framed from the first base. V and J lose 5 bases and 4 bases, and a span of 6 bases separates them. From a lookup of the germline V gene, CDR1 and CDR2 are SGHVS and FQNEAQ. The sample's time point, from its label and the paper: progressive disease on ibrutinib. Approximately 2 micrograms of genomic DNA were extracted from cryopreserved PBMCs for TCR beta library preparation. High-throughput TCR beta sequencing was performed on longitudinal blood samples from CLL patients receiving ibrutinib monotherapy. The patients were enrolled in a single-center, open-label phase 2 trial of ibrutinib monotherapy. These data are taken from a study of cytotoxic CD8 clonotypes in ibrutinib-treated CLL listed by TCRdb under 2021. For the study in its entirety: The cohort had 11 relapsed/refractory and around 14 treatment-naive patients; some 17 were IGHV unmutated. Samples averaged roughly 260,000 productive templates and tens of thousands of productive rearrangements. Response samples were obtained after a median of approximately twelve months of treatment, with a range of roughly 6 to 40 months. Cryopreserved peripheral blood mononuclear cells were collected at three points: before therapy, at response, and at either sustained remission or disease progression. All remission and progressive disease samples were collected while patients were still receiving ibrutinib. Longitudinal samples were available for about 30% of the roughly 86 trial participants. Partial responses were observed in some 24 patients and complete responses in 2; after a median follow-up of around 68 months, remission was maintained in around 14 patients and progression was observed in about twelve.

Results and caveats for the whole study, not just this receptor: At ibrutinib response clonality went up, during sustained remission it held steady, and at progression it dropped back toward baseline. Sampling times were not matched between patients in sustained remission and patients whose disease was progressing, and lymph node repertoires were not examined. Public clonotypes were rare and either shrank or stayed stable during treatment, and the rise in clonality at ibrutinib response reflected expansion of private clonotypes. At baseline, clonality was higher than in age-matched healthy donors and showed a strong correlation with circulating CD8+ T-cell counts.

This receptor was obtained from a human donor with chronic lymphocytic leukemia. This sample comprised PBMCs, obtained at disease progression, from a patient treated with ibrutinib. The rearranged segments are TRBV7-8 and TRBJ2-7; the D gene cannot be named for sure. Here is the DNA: TGTGCCAGCAGCCTTTATTACGAGCAGTACTTC. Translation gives CASSLYYEQYF.